Presented here are 10 T cell receptor beta chains from one specimen sequenced in a study of siplizumab effects on memory and regulatory T cells. The repertoire was sequenced with immunoSEQ multiplex PCR; TCRdb's copy has only in-frame clones and lacks some. This table holds roughly 100,000 clones, approximately 94% found once. The sample was CD4+ T cells sorted from blood. Receptor source: a human donor in good health.

The V gene is TRBV18, the J gene TRBJ1-5, with TRBD1 matching 7 bases. J gave up 3 bases and V 3 bases, and 2 bases lay outside the gene matches. The CDR3 is 14 residues long. The V gene's germline CDR1 is KGHSH and CDR2 LQKENI. This chain's CDR3 is CASSPGTVNQPQHF. The CDR3 coding sequence is TGTGCCAGCTCACCGGGGACAGTCAATCAGCCCCAGCATTTT.

The gene calls are TRBV5-1 and TRBJ2-1; 10 nucleotides align to TRBD1. V was pared by 3 bases and J by 7 bases, with 7 bases of the junction left unmatched. The length of the CDR3 is 15 residues. Germline V gene lookup returns CDR1 SGHRS and CDR2 YFSETQ. CDR3 DNA sequence: TGCGCCAGCAGCTCCCCGGGACAGGGGTGGAATGAGCAGTTCTTC. Its translation: CASSSPGQGWNEQFF.

V is TRBV7-3 and J is TRBJ2-1; no clear D gene. Germline V gene sequence: CDR1 SGHTA, CDR2 FQGTGA. Trimming shortened V by 5 bases and J by 7 bases, and 12 bases separated the two germline ends. The CDR3 totals 13 residues. The DNA for the CDR3 is TGTGCCAGCAGCCAGGCCCGGGCGAATGAGCAGTTCTTC. It codes for CASSQARANEQFF.

The V gene is TRBV19, the J gene TRBJ1-5, with D perhaps matching TRBD1 (6 bases). The CDR3 totals 14 residues. Germline CDR1 is LNHDA and CDR2 is SQIVND (reference sequence). V was shortened by 6 bases and J by 5 bases, with 14 bases between the two germline ends. The CDR3 DNA reads TGTGCCAGTAGCCGGGGGGGCAGGGATCAGCCCCAGCATTTT. Protein: CASSRGGRDQPQHF.

This chain connects TRBV4-2 to TRBJ2-3; TRBD2 aligns across 10 bases. This CDR3 spans 16 amino acids. The germline V gene has CDR1 LGHNA and CDR2 YNFKEQ. V lost 3 bases, J lost 3 bases, and 6 bases stayed unmatched. In DNA, the CDR3 is TGTGCCAGCAGCCAGCGAACTAGCGGGGCTACAGATACGCAGTATTTT. It is translated as CASSQRTSGATDTQYF.

The CDR3 DNA reads TGTGCCAGCAGTCAGGACAGGGGGCCGGCAGATACGCAGTATTTT. It codes for CASSQDRGPADTQYF. The J gene is TRBJ2-3, the V gene TRBV6-1; 11 nucleotides match TRBD1. The CDR3 sequence is 15 residues long. Germline V gene lookup returns CDR1 MNHNS and CDR2 SASEGT. Losses at the gene ends were 5 bases for V and 4 bases for J; bases not matched to a gene: 5.

The chain joins TRBV30 to TRBJ1-3; TRBD1 might be the D (5 bases). Trimming pared 0 bases from V and 3 bases from J, leaving 12 bases between. The CDR3 covers 15 residues. Germline CDR1 reads GTSNPN; CDR2 reads SVGIG (reference sequence). CDR3 protein: CAWSVSRRGGNTIYF. For the CDR3, the DNA is TGTGCCTGGAGTGTATCGAGGAGGGGTGGAAACACCATATATTTT.

This chain connects TRBV7-6 to TRBJ2-2; D is undetermined. Trimming took 3 bases from V and 6 from J, leaving 17 bases between them. Per the germline V gene, CDR1 is SGHVS and CDR2 is FNYEAQ. The CDR3 is 16 residues long. CDR3 sequence reads: CASSFSQLLSAGELFF. The CDR3 DNA reads as TGTGCCAGCAGCTTTTCACAGCTCCTCTCGGCCGGGGAGCTGTTTTTT. The whole variable domain, filled in from reference TRBV7-6 and TRBJ2-2, reads GAGVSQSPRYKVTKRGQDVALRCDPISGHVSLYWYRQALGQGPEFLTYFNYEAQQDKSGLPNDRFSAERPEGSISTLTIQRTEQRDSAMYRCASSFSQLLSAGELFFGEGSRLTVL.

This chain joins TRBV5-1 and TRBJ1-1; D call uncertain. The CDR3 contains 14 residues. V gave up 0 bases and J gave up 10 bases, with 16 bases separating them. Looked up from germline, CDR1 is SGHRS and CDR2 is YFSETQ. The CDR3 protein is CASSLGSPYAAAFF. The CDR3 DNA is TGCGCCAGCAGCTTGGGGTCACCCTACGCCGCAGCTTTCTTT.

V gene TRBV29-1 combines with J gene TRBJ2-7; tentative D call: TRBD2 (6 bases). The CDR3 contains 15 residues. CDR1 is SQVTM and CDR2 is ANQGSEA in the germline V gene. V was pared by 8 bases and J by 1 base, with 21 bases between. The CDR3 DNA sequence: TGCAGCCCGGGACGGGACTGTCATGGATCCTACGAGCAGTACTTC. Its protein is CSPGRDCHGSYEQYF.